The 31 T cell receptor beta chains below were found in one sample sequenced in a study of blood T cell repertoires in COVID-19. Clones were sequenced by immunoSEQ multiplex PCR, and TCRdb holds only the in-frame ones, with some missing. The sample contains about 330,000 clones, roughly 85% of which appear only once. Sequenced material: PBMCs or T cells enriched from blood (not recorded which). These TCRs come from a woman in her 30s who had recovered from COVID-19.

This chain uses TRBV4-2 with TRBJ2-2, with TRBD1 matching over 10 bases. V trimming: 4 bases; J trimming: 5 bases; junction bases outside the gene matches: 7. The CDR3 is 16 residues long. CDR1 is LGHNA, CDR2 YNFKEQ, per germline. The CDR3 is CASSRIGTGVTGELFF. Written as DNA, the CDR3 is TGTGCCAGCAGCCGTATTGGGACAGGGGTTACCGGGGAGCTGTTTTTT.

This chain connects TRBV5-1 to TRBJ1-6, with TRBD1 matching over 11 bases. The germline V gene encodes CDR1 SGHRS and CDR2 YFSETQ. This CDR3 is 15 amino acids long. Unmatched junction bases numbered 3, after V lost 4 bases and J lost 6 bases. The CDR3 sequence: CASSQDRGLNSPLHF. CDR3 sequence (DNA): TGCGCCAGCAGCCAGGACAGGGGGCTTAATTCACCCCTCCACTTT.

V is TRBV11-2 and J is TRBJ1-2; no clear D gene. The V and J ends lost 1 base and 7 bases respectively, with 7 bases between them. This CDR3 has 12 residues. Germline V lookup: CDR1 SGHAT, CDR2 FQNNGV. CDR3 in amino acids: CASSLGGSGYTF. Here the CDR3 DNA reads TGTGCCAGCAGCTTAGGAGGGTCTGGCTACACCTTC.

The chain uses TRBV27 and TRBJ1-6; 7 bases line up with TRBD1. V lost 6 bases and J lost 6; bases outside the gene matches: 2. This CDR3 has 13 amino acids. Germline V gene data show CDR1 as MNHEY and CDR2 as SMNVEV (reference sequence). For the CDR3, the DNA is TGTGCCAGCAGCTGGGACAGTAATTCACCCCTCCACTTT. This encodes CASSWDSNSPLHF.

The chain links TRBV6-5 to TRBJ1-1; 9 bases fit TRBD1. CDR1 is MNHEY and CDR2 is SVGAGI in the germline V gene. The CDR3 loop spans 16 amino acids. J was trimmed by 1 base and V by 2 bases; bases with no gene match: 5. The CDR3 DNA sequence: TGTGCCAGCAGTTACCGAAAGACAGGGGGGAACACTGAAGCTTTCTTT. This codes for CASSYRKTGGNTEAFF.

The chain employs TRBV30 and TRBJ1-4; 9 bases agree with TRBD1. The germline V gene has CDR1 GTSNPN and CDR2 SVGIG (reference sequence). Trimming removed 3 bases from V and 6 bases from J; junction bases left unmatched: 8. This CDR3 has 15 residues. The CDR3 region is CAWSDSGQGYEKLFF. CDR3 DNA: TGTGCCTGGAGCGATTCGGGACAGGGTTATGAAAAACTGTTTTTT.

This chain connects TRBV5-4 to TRBJ1-6; 7 nucleotides align to TRBD1. V shed 4 bases and J 4 bases; nucleotides not matched to a gene: 5. The CDR3 extends over 15 amino acids. Germline loops: CDR1 SGHNT, CDR2 YYREEE (reference sequence). The CDR3 coding sequence is TGTGCCAGCAGCCAGGGGGAGGTATATAATTCACCCCTCCACTTT. Protein sequence: CASSQGEVYNSPLHF.

V and J are TRBV5-1 and TRBJ1-4; 8 bases are shared with TRBD1. The CDR3 is 16 residues long. Germline V gene lookup returns CDR1 SGHRS and CDR2 YFSETQ. The trim removed 4 bases at V and 4 bases at J, leaving 9 bases unmatched. The CDR3 here is CASSTGRDRLNEKLFF. The CDR3 DNA is TGCGCCAGCAGCACGGGACGGGACAGGCTTAATGAAAAACTGTTTTTT.

CDR3 amino acids: CASATRASGELYEQYF. The DNA for the CDR3 is TGCGCCAGCGCGACTCGGGCCAGCGGGGAATTATACGAGCAGTACTTC. This rearrangement joins TRBV5-1 to TRBJ2-7; TRBD2 matches at 7 bases. The CDR3 sequence is 16 residues long. Germline V CDR1 and CDR2: SGHRS, YFSETQ. The V segment lost 7 bases and the J segment 4 bases; nucleotides outside the gene matches: 17.

The CDR3 region is CASSQGGQRYYNSPLHF. CDR3 nucleotides: TGTGCCAGCAGCCAGGGGGGACAGCGGTATTATAATTCACCCCTCCACTTT. This chain links TRBV14 with TRBJ1-6, with 7 bases identical to TRBD1. The germline V gene has CDR1 SGHDN and CDR2 FVKESK. After removal of 3 bases from V and 4 bases from J, the junction contained 9 bases not matched to a gene. The CDR3 has 17 residues.

The genes are TRBV9 and TRBJ1-1, with a possible D match to TRBD1 (6 bases). With 4 bases removed from V and 0 bases from J, the gap between germline ends came to 13 bases. Germline values: CDR1 SGDLS, CDR2 YYNGEE. The CDR3 contains 15 residues. The CDR3 loop is CASSPVGAVNTEAFF. For the CDR3, the DNA is TGTGCCAGCAGCCCTGTGGGGGCCGTGAACACTGAAGCTTTCTTT.

The DNA of the CDR3 is TGTGCCAGCAGCTTAGAGTCTAGCTTGGGAGGGACCCAGTACTTC. Encoded protein: CASSLESSLGGTQYF. The chain uses TRBV11-2 and TRBJ2-5; perhaps TRBD2 as D (6 bases). V was shortened by 0 bases and J by 7 bases, with 15 bases between the two germline ends. The CDR3 runs 15 residues. From germline, CDR1 is SGHAT and CDR2 FQNNGV. The whole variable domain, filled in from reference TRBV11-2 and TRBJ2-5, reads EAGVAQSPRYKIIEKRQSVAFWCNPISGHATLYWYQQILGQGPKLLIQFQNNGVVDDSQLPKDRFSAERLKGVDSTLKIQPAKLEDSAVYLCASSLESSLGGTQYFGPGTRLLVL.

The rearrangement joins TRBV27 to TRBJ2-3; D is possibly TRBD2 (6 bases). This CDR3 comprises 14 residues. Germline V CDR1 and CDR2: MNHEY, SMNVEV (reference sequence). V dropped 5 bases and J dropped 4 bases, with 13 bases sitting between them. The CDR3 spells CASSPQPGADTQYF. DNA for the CDR3: TGTGCCAGCAGTCCCCAGCCGGGAGCAGATACGCAGTATTTT.

J is TRBJ2-7 and V is TRBV6-1; TRBD1 is a possible D gene (5 bases). V shed 0 bases and J shed 11 bases, with 14 bases lying between them. CDR3 size: 13 residues. Germline-derived CDR1 and CDR2 are MNHNS and SASEGT. The CDR3 DNA follows: TGTGCCAGCAGTGAAGCGCTGGGGCGGTTGGAGTACTTC. Protein sequence: CASSEALGRLEYF.

V gene TRBV7-9 combines with J gene TRBJ2-1, with no clear D. This CDR3 has 13 residues. V lost 2 bases and J lost 3, with 5 bases in between. Germline loops: CDR1 SEHNR, CDR2 FQNEAQ (reference sequence). CDR3 nucleotide sequence: TGTGCCAGCAGCTTATACAGCTACAATGAGCAGTTCTTC. Amino acids: CASSLYSYNEQFF. The variable domain in full, completed from reference TRBV7-9 and TRBJ2-1, reads DTGVSQNPRHKITKRGQNVTFRCDPISEHNRLYWYRQTLGQGPEFLTYFQNEAQLEKSRLLSDRFSAERPKGSFSTLEIQRTEQGDSAMYLCASSLYSYNEQFFGPGTRLTVL.

V usage is TRBV5-1 and J usage is TRBJ2-1, with 7 bases matching TRBD1. The CDR3 consists of 16 residues. Germline lookup yields CDR1 SGHRS and CDR2 YFSETQ. With V trimmed by 3 bases and J by 0 bases, 6 bases remained unmatched. Here the CDR3 reads CASSYGQASSYNEQFF. In DNA, the CDR3 is TGCGCCAGCAGCTACGGACAGGCAAGCTCCTACAATGAGCAGTTCTTC. Looking up the rest from reference TRBV5-1 and TRBJ2-1 gives the full variable domain: KAGVTQTPRYLIKTRGQQVTLSCSPISGHRSVSWYQQTPGQGLQFLFEYFSETQRNKGNFPGRFSGRQFSNSRSEMNVSTLELGDSALYLCASSYGQASSYNEQFFGPGTRLTVL.

The V gene is TRBV3-1 (or the pseudogene TRBV3-2), the J gene TRBJ1-1, with D maybe TRBD1 (6 bases). Germline V gene sequence: CDR1 LGHDT, CDR2 YNNKEL (reference sequence). V was pared by 5 bases and J by 4 bases, with 14 bases between. CDR3 length: 14 amino acids. As DNA, the CDR3 is TGTGCCAGCAGCTCAGGGGTCCGGGGCACTGAAGCTTTCTTT. It translates to CASSSGVRGTEAFF.

V is TRBV11-2 and J is TRBJ1-1; unclear D gene. Germline V lookup: CDR1 SGHAT, CDR2 FQNNGV. V lost 1 base, J lost 7 bases, and 13 bases lay in between. The CDR3 runs to 14 residues. CDR3 sequence (DNA): TGTGCCAGCAGCTTAGTGAGCCGCGGCGGTGAAGCTTTCTTT. This translates into CASSLVSRGGEAFF.

This chain uses TRBV2 with TRBJ2-7, with 7 bases identical to TRBD1. Germline V gene lookup returns CDR1 SNHLY and CDR2 FYNNEI. The trim removed 1 base at V and 6 bases at J, leaving 9 bases unmatched. The CDR3 has 15 residues. CDR3 region: CASSEGGQVRIEQYF. The CDR3 DNA is TGTGCCAGCAGTGAAGGTGGACAGGTGAGGATCGAGCAGTACTTC.

The rearrangement uses TRBV9 and TRBJ1-3, with a tentative D call TRBD1 (5 bases). The CDR3 totals 16 residues. Trimming took off 0 bases at V and 4 bases at J, with 14 bases between the two ends. CDR1 and CDR2 from the germline V gene are SGDLS and YYNGEE. The CDR3 loop reads CASSVGPGNGGNTIYF. In nucleotides, the CDR3 is TGTGCCAGCAGCGTAGGCCCAGGGAATGGAGGAAACACCATATATTTT.

The rearrangement joins TRBV30 to TRBJ1-1; tentatively, D is TRBD1 (5 bases). The V and J ends lost 5 bases and 2 bases respectively, with 12 bases between them. CDR3 size: 13 residues. Germline-derived CDR1 and CDR2 are GTSNPN and SVGIG (reference sequence). The CDR3 sequence is CAWDRGGNTEAFF. The CDR3 region has the DNA TGTGCCTGGGACCGGGGGGGAAACACTGAAGCTTTCTTT.

The chain joins TRBV19 to TRBJ1-1, with 7 bases identical to TRBD1. The CDR3 is 15 residues long. Germline assignment: CDR1 LNHDA and CDR2 SQIVND (reference sequence). The trim removed 6 bases at V and 1 base at J, leaving 8 bases unmatched. In nucleotides, the CDR3 is TGTGCCAGTAGCCTCCACTCAGGGGGGAACACTGAAGCTTTCTTT. As protein: CASSLHSGGNTEAFF. The full variable domain, rest sourced from reference TRBV19 and TRBJ1-1, is DGGITQSPKYLFRKEGQNVTLSCEQNLNHDAMYWYRQDPGQGLRLIYYSQIVNDFQKGDIAEGYSVSREKKESFPLTVTSAQKNPTAFYLCASSLHSGGNTEAFFGQGTRLTVV.

Details on this clone: The same CDR3 also results from other DNA sequences found in this sample. The chain is built from TRBV19 and TRBJ1-2; 8 bases line up with TRBD1. The CDR3 runs 13 residues. Unmatched junction bases numbered 2, after V lost 6 bases and J lost 2 bases. The germline gives CDR1 LNHDA, CDR2 SQIVND (reference sequence). CDR3 sequence: CASSRTGNYGYTF. In nucleotides, the CDR3 is TGTGCCAGTAGCAGGACAGGGAACTATGGCTACACCTTC.

The V and J genes are TRBV7-8 and TRBJ1-6; D possibly corresponds to TRBD1 (6 bases). This CDR3 comprises 16 residues. The germline V gene has CDR1 SGHVS and CDR2 FQNEAQ. V was trimmed by 6 bases and J by 5 bases, leaving 17 bases between them. CDR3 in DNA: TGTGCCAGCAGGGTCGGTCCAGGGGCCGATAATTCACCCCTCCACTTT. Translating it yields CASRVGPGADNSPLHF. The entire variable domain, with the rest obtained from reference TRBV7-8 and TRBJ1-6, is as follows: GAGVSQSPRYKVAKRGQDVALRCDPISGHVSLFWYQQALGQGPEFLTYFQNEAQLDKSGLPSDRFFAERPEGSVSTLKIQRTQQEDSAVYLCASRVGPGADNSPLHFGNGTRLTVT.

The V and J genes are TRBV3-1 (or the pseudogene TRBV3-2) and TRBJ2-7; maybe TRBD1 (5 bases). CDR1 is LGHDT and CDR2 is YNNKEL in the germline V gene (reference sequence). V was cut by 1 base and J by 7 bases, with 14 bases left in between. This CDR3 contains 14 residues. CDR3 coding DNA: TGTGCCAGCAGCCAAGGCAGGGTGTCAGGAGAGCAGTACTTC. This gives the protein CASSQGRVSGEQYF.

V usage is TRBV7-6 and J usage is TRBJ2-2, with 7 nucleotides matching TRBD2. The germline V gene encodes CDR1 SGHVS and CDR2 FNYEAQ. V was clipped by 4 bases and J by 0 bases; unmatched bases: 11. This CDR3 has 18 amino acids. The CDR3 bases are TGTGCCAGCAGCTCCCTCCTGCGGGGGTCCGCGAACACCGGGGAGCTGTTTTTT. Protein: CASSSLLRGSANTGELFF.

A single count supports this clone. This chain connects TRBV6-5 to TRBJ2-3; weak D call: TRBD2 (6 bases). Looked up from germline, CDR1 is MNHEY and CDR2 is SVGAGI. This CDR3 region has 15 residues. Trimming removed 0 bases at V and 5 bases at J, with 12 bases between. The CDR3 loop reads CASSYSRGTGDTQYF. Here the CDR3 DNA reads TGTGCCAGCAGTTACTCGAGAGGGACTGGAGATACGCAGTATTTT.

The chain combines TRBV7-9 with TRBJ1-1; D remains ambiguous. This CDR3 is 13 amino acids long. V was trimmed by 5 bases and J by 3 bases, leaving 10 bases between them. The germline V gene encodes CDR1 SEHNR and CDR2 FQNEAQ (reference sequence). CDR3 region: CASSRVGDTEAFF. The CDR3 DNA reads as TGTGCCAGCAGCCGGGTGGGTGACACTGAAGCTTTCTTT.

The chain recombines TRBV4-1 with TRBJ2-7; D unresolved. The germline gives CDR1 MGHRA, CDR2 YSYEKL. The germline V and J ends were trimmed by 2 bases and 7 bases, with 18 bases remaining between them. This CDR3 spans 15 amino acids. DNA of the CDR3: TGCGCCAGCAGCCAATTACCGGGTGGGTCGCGGGAGCAGTACTTC. Protein: CASSQLPGGSREQYF.

The chain recombines TRBV4-1 with TRBJ1-6; weak D call: TRBD1 (6 bases). The CDR3 extends over 15 amino acids. Germline assignment: CDR1 MGHRA and CDR2 YSYEKL. V was shortened by 0 bases and J by 7 bases, with 10 bases between the two germline ends. This CDR3 is CASSQERQGNSPLHF. CDR3 DNA: TGCGCCAGCAGCCAAGAGAGGCAGGGGAATTCACCCCTCCACTTT.

The chain carries TRBV6-4 and TRBJ1-2; D is perhaps TRBD1 (5 bases). Germline V gene data show CDR1 as MRHNA and CDR2 as SNTAGT. The CDR3 runs 15 residues. V lost 6 bases to trimming and J lost 2 bases, with 16 bases between them. CDR3 bases: TGTGCCAGCAGCCCGACTCAGGGAGGGAACTATGGCTACACCTTC. This sequence encodes CASSPTQGGNYGYTF.